This TCR beta chain was recorded in a study of blood T cell repertoires in COVID-19. Overall study: The study drew acute and convalescent COVID-19 samples from the United States, Italy and Spain.

Germline V lookup: CDR1 SGHTS, CDR2 YDEGEE. The CDR3 sequence is 15 residues long. V dropped 0 bases and J dropped 8; count of bases not matched to a gene: 6. Generated by immunoSEQ multiplex PCR, the TCRdb table keeps only in-frame clones and is missing some. The sample records under 300,000 clones, over 75% being singletons. This TCR was recovered from a human donor in a cohort sampled during active COVID-19. Sequencing was carried out using peripheral blood. The chain carries TRBV5-8 and TRBJ1-3; 9 bases are shared with TRBD1. CDR3 bases: TGTGCCAGCAGCTTGGCCGGGACAGGGAGTGACACCATATATTTT. Residues: CASSLAGTGSDTIYF.